This T cell receptor beta chain appears in the sequencing data of a study of human T cells and chemical hapten exposure. Study-wide results and caveats: Relative to controls, expanded TCRs formed significantly more large CDR3 similarity clusters.

This clonotype was detected only a few times. The antigen remains undetermined. CDR3 length equals 15 residues. Deletions cut 2 bases from V and 0 bases from J, with 10 bases between. CDR1 and CDR2 (germline): MNHNS, SASEGT. Time point described: patch test 2, 6 weeks after DPC sensitization. Treatment described: therapeutic diphenylcyclopropenone sensitization with weekly scalp DPC. TCRdb processed the RACE reads anew with MiXCR; each CDR3 protein has one entry. The data contain under 450,000 distinct CDR3 sequences, around 6% of them singletons. The clonotype was recovered from a woman between 18 and 29 years old with alopecia areata. Some clones in this sample may be carry-over from other donors' samples. Sample: whole blood, taken in connection with sensitization to the hapten diphenylcyclopropenone (DPC). V usage is TRBV6-1 and J usage is TRBJ1-1, with D unclear. Here the CDR3 DNA reads TGTGCCAGCAGTGAATTTGGGAAACTGAACACTGAAGCTTTCTTT. Protein sequence: CASSEFGKLNTEAFF.